This TCR beta chain derives from a study of response to subunit inactivated influenza vaccine. From the RT-PCR reads, TCRdb called clonotypes with MiXCR, one entry per CDR3 protein. Found here are approximately 490,000 distinct CDR3 sequences, around 7.7% of them singletons; the top ten hold less than 15%. Overall study results and limits: Each seasonal flu vaccination may recruit only limited new T cells, authors suggested.

This clonotype was counted only a few times. The antigen remains unidentified. CDR3 length equals 16 residues. The germline V gene encodes CDR1 MGHRA and CDR2 YSYEKL. With 3 bases removed from V and 3 bases from J, the gap between germline ends came to 17 bases. The receptor's source is a man between 50 and 69 years old who received an inactivated influenza vaccine. J is TRBJ2-5 and V is TRBV4-1; no firm D call. This specimen was PBMCs from blood, taken about 23 months after vaccination. CDR3 protein: CASSQTGPFAKETQYF. CDR3 sequence (DNA): TGCGCCAGCAGCCAGACCGGGCCCTTCGCCAAAGAGACCCAGTACTTC.